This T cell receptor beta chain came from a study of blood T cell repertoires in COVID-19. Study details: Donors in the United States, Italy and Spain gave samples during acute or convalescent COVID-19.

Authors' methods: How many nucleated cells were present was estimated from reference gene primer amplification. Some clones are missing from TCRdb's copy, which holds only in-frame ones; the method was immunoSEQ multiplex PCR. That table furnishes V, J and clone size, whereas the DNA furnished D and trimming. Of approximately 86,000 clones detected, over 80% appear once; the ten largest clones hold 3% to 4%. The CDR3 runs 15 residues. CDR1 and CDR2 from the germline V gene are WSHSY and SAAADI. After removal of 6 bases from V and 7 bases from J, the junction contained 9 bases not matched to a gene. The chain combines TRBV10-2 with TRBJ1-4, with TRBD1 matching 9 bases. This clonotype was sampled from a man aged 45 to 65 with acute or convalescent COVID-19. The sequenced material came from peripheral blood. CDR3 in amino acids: CASRPSGTGSEKLFF. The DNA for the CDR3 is TGCGCCAGCAGGCCAAGCGGGACAGGGAGTGAAAAACTGTTTTTT.